This paragraph covers one T cell receptor (beta chain) sequence. What it binds is not known. RNA transcripts were the template for amplifying TCR beta CDR3 regions. HTBI primers were employed in a first-round RT-PCR of the TCR CDR3. TCRdb reanalysed the multiplex PCR reads using MiXCR and keeps one entry per CDR3 protein. The sample has 300,000 to 450,000 distinct CDR3 sequences, roughly 25% seen once; the top ten hold less than 85%. This sample is drawn from a study of T cells in Graves' hyperthyroidism and ophthalmopathy. Study-level information: Peripheral blood samples were taken at initial diagnosis, prior to any treatment.

Findings of the study overall: Peripheral blood also featured most of the thyroid clonotypes expanded above 0.001.

The hyperthyroidism patients had all been newly diagnosed, and their disease duration was under 2 months. Their ages ranged from 18 to 65 years. The CDR3 spans 16 residues. V lost 5 bases, J lost 5 bases, and 19 bases lay in between. CDR1 is PRHDT and CDR2 is FYEKMQ in the germline V gene (reference sequence). The specimen sequenced was blood. The chain links TRBV13 to TRBJ2-1; D might be TRBD1 (5 bases). This clonotype was sampled from a man over 45 with Graves' hyperthyroidism. CDR3 sequence: CASSVEKDTRNNEQFF. CDR3 nucleotide sequence: TGTGCCAGCAGCGTAGAAAAGGACACAAGAAACAATGAGCAGTTCTTC.